This T cell receptor (beta chain) was sequenced in a study of Graves' ophthalmopathy and Graves' hyperthyroidism. Study at large: Hyperthyroidism showing no ophthalmopathy within 18 months of follow-up was stable.

Pregnant or lactating patients and those with other autoimmune diseases or uncontrolled infections were excluded. Clinical symptoms, serum thyroxine, TRAb, thyroid ultrasound and orbital computed tomography were relied on for diagnosis. Amplification targeted the TCR beta CDR3 regions, with RNA transcripts as the source material. Second-round multiplex PCR came after first-round RT-PCR with HTBI primers. Using its own MiXCR run on the multiplex PCR reads, TCRdb lists one record per CDR3 protein. This table has around 520,000 distinct CDR3 sequences, about 35% appearing once. The CDR3 is 14 amino acids. Germline-derived CDR1 and CDR2 are SNHLY and FYNNEI. V was shortened by 6 bases and J by 0 bases, with 6 bases between the two germline ends. Points from the study as a whole: Blood also harbored most expanded thyroid clonotypes above 0.001 frequency.

At least ten counts were recorded for this clonotype. The antigen is not known. The TCR originated in an adult man with Graves' hyperthyroidism. The chain recombines TRBV2 with TRBJ1-6; D not certain. Sequenced material: peripheral blood or thyroid tissue (not recorded which). Written as DNA, the CDR3 is TGTGCCAGCAGGACCGGCTCCTATAATTCACCCCTCCACTTT. This gives the protein CASRTGSYNSPLHF.